Below, one T cell receptor (beta chain) is given with its context. This clonotype is classified as medium-sized (0.01 to 0.1%). The target of this receptor is not known. No base quality information exists; no much larger clone differs at one position. This record belongs to a study of T and B cells in COVID-19 patients (TCRdb year 2020). Background for the entire study: Using TRB and IGH repertoire sequencing of peripheral blood, the study characterized adaptive immunity in COVID-19 patients who had active infection or had recovered. A recovered cohort was made up of 15 to 19 patients contributing 20 samples, mostly after mild to moderate COVID-19 managed as outpatients. Median age was around 30 years in the recovered cohort versus roughly 70 years in the active-infection cohort. Of the approximately 19 patients in the active-infection cohort, 12 to 13 were critically ill and needed mechanical ventilation or ECMO. Comorbidities linked to unfavorable COVID-19 outcome were present in about 90% of the 20 patients in the active-infection cohort. Over 7 million TCR sequences were analysed from a TCR and BCR sequence repository that comprised fewer than 45 patients and 60 to 80 time points. A couple of patients were in both the active and recovered cohorts because samples existed from active disease and from after recovery. An age-matched reference group of roughly 40 healthy donors negative for COVID-19 antibodies was used as the comparison for repertoire analyses. As many as 9 follow-up blood samples were taken per patient, and some of the samples covered different disease stages within the same individual. Study-wide conclusions, independent of this receptor: Specific T cell subsets (CD4+/Treg/CD8+) and sorted SARS-CoV-2-responsive or tetramer+ T cells had not yet been sequenced, and these experiments were ongoing. Strongly skewed TRBV/TRBJ gene usage was reported in patients with COVID-19. The reported TCR clusters were stated to require prospective validation before clinical use. Blood samples from mildly ill patients during symptoms and early samples from severe cases were scarce. In active COVID-19, TRB repertoires were highly clonal, while at recovery, diversity and richness increased above the levels seen in healthy donors. The cohort was considered too small to assess HLA contributions to COVID-19 susceptibility or severity. The recovered cohort had approximately 2,200 exclusive TCR clusters, including approximately 34 low-pGen clusters.

Sequencing relied on an Illumina MiSeq. Multiplex PCR with BIOMED2 TRB-A/B primer pools was used to amplify TRB rearrangements. Two consecutive PCRs added Illumina-compatible adapters and 7-nucleotide sample barcodes to the amplicons. Phusion HS II polymerase was used for all library PCRs. Amplicons were purified from gel with the NucleoSpin Gel and PCR Clean-up kit, quantified on Qubit, and pooled at 4 to 5 nM. Amplicon pool quality was checked on an Agilent 2100 Bioanalyzer before Illumina next-generation sequencing. Processing in the source paper ran as follows. TRB rearrangements were annotated with MiXCR 3.0.8 using the default MiXCR reference library. Non-productive reads and sequences with fewer than 2 reads were excluded, and each unique CDR3 nucleotide sequence counted as one clone. Clonality, diversity, richness and V-J gene usage were calculated in R 3.5.1. GLIPH2 was used to cluster TCRs by CDR3 similarity, and OLGA was used to calculate generation probabilities. Only GLIPH2 clusters with at least four unique TCR clonotypes present in at least three individuals were retained. The public reads were run again by TCRdb, first through fastp at Q25 and then through MiXCR, and only productive beta chains were kept. Rows matching on CDR3 protein sequence are summarized as one entry with the most common DNA and genes. TCRdb's processing, not the study's, gives the V and J calls here. This sample has about 3,900 distinct CDR3 sequences in its table, and about 23% of those were observed once. The top ten clonotypes cover around 21% of the sample.

V sheds 0 bases and J sheds 11 bases, leaving 17 bases between their ends. The germline V gene specifies SGHDT as CDR1 and YYEEEE as CDR2. The CDR3 runs 14 amino acids, cysteine and phenylalanine included. The retained sequence is limited to the CDR3, 42 bases, with the frame set at the first base. TRB repertoires were amplified from approximately 250-500 ng of genomic DNA extracted from blood. The rearranged segments are TRBV5-6 and TRBJ1-1; the D gene is not confidently resolved. This TCR derives from a human donor with active COVID-19. Sequencing used blood. The DNA sequence reads TGTGCCAGCAGCTTGGGTGGGGTCGATGTCCAGGCTTTCTTT. This codes for CASSLGGVDVQAFF. With the rest looked up from the reference TRBV5-6 and TRBJ1-1 genes rather than sequenced, the full variable domain is DAGVTQSPTHLIKTRGQQVTLRCSPKSGHDTVSWYQQALGQGPQFIFQYYEEEERQRGNFPDRFSGHQFPNYSSELNVNALLLGDSALYLCASSLGGVDVQAFFGQGTRLTVV.